This T cell receptor beta chain is drawn from a study of PD-1 blockade in classical Hodgkin lymphoma. Broader study findings: Some patients began nivolumab under 1 year after ASCT. These patients were excluded from later analyses. Reported findings placed baseline TCR diversity lower in newly diagnosed patients (compared with healthy donors). Complete responders possessed baseline diversity comparable to newly diagnosed patients.

Clones were read by immunoSEQ multiplex PCR, and TCRdb kept only the in-frame ones, dropping some. The sample lists about 64,000 clones, about 90% seen once, with over 9% in the top ten. On this clone itself: What it binds is not known.

This CDR3 spans 17 amino acids. V shed 4 bases and J 0 bases; nucleotides not matched to a gene: 12. Looked up from germline, CDR1 is SEHNR and CDR2 is FQNEAQ (reference sequence). Regarding time point: cycle 4 day 1 (C4D1), after less than seven weeks of nivolumab. All patients relapsed after autologous stem cell transplantation, and brentuximab vedotin exposure varied. The sequencing used peripheral blood mononuclear cells (PBMCs), collected before the fourth cycle of nivolumab. This clonotype originated in a human donor with classical Hodgkin lymphoma. The chain couples TRBV7-9 to TRBJ2-7; 7 bases line up with TRBD2. The CDR3 sequence: CASSSRGGGGSSYEQYF. CDR3 sequence (DNA): TGTGCCAGCAGCTCGCGAGGTGGGGGGGGGAGCTCCTACGAGCAGTACTTC.